This record looks at one T cell receptor beta chain sequence and its context. V dropped 3 bases and J dropped 6 bases, with 18 bases sitting between them. CDR3 size: 15 residues. Germline loops: CDR1 SGHVS, CDR2 FNYEAQ. The assay was immunoSEQ multiplex PCR, and TCRdb's table has in-frame clones only and misses some. The sample has over 150,000 clones; around nine tenths are singletons. This sample stems from a study of cytomegalovirus exposure and HLA in healthy donors. Sequences were obtained from PBMCs. The J gene is TRBJ2-7, the V gene TRBV7-6, with a tentative D call TRBD1 (5 bases). This TCR came from a man between 18 and 29 years old in good health and CMV-seropositive. The CDR3 DNA follows: TGTGCCAGCAGCTTGGTGGGTCAGGGTTCGAGCGAGCAGTACTTC. Translated: CASSLVGQGSSEQYF.